This entry lists 7 T cell receptor beta chains sequenced from one sample in a study of blood T cells in healthy people across ages. The authors ran a second PCR of about 7 to 11 cycles using a sample-barcoded 5' primer and a J-beta primer mix. TCRdb reprocessed the 5' RACE reads via MiXCR and lists one record per CDR3 protein. The sample shows 700,000 or so distinct CDR3 sequences, around 38% of them seen only once. Sequencing was carried out using blood. These receptors originate from a man at least 80 years old in good health.

The V call is TRBV6-5, the J call TRBJ2-6; 8 positions agree with TRBD2. The trim removed 2 bases at V and 0 bases at J, leaving 6 bases unmatched. Germline CDR1 MNHEY, CDR2 SVGAGI. The CDR3 length is 18 residues. The CDR3 spells CASSYRSGGNSGANVLTF. CDR3 sequence (DNA): TGTGCCAGCAGTTACAGGTCGGGGGGGAACTCTGGGGCCAACGTCCTGACTTTC.

V usage is TRBV25-1 and J usage is TRBJ2-7; tentative D call: TRBD1 (6 bases). The ends were cut back, 5 bases at V and 5 bases at J, with 13 bases in the middle. The CDR3 consists of 13 residues. The germline V gene encodes CDR1 MGHDK and CDR2 SYGVNS. The CDR3 region is CASSRAGEHEQYF. CDR3 nucleotides: TGTGCCAGCAGTCGCGCAGGGGAACACGAGCAGTACTTC.

The genes are TRBV9 and TRBJ2-3, with TRBD1 as a possible D gene (5 bases). The CDR3 has 13 residues. Trimming pared 1 base from V and 6 bases from J, leaving 9 bases between. From germline, CDR1 is SGDLS and CDR2 YYNGEE. The CDR3 coding sequence is TGTGCCAGCAGCGTAATGGGGCGTGATACGCAGTATTTT. Amino acids: CASSVMGRDTQYF.

The chain couples TRBV5-1 to TRBJ2-7; TRBD1 might be the D (6 bases). This CDR3 is 15 amino acids long. Trimming left V 3 bases short and J 6 bases short, with 19 bases between. Germline assignment: CDR1 SGHRS and CDR2 YFSETQ. In DNA form, the CDR3 reads TGCGCCAGCAGCTACCCGACCCAGGGGTCCCTCGAGCAGTACTTC. Translation gives CASSYPTQGSLEQYF.

This chain connects TRBV13 to TRBJ1-1; D gene unclear. The CDR3 loop spans 14 amino acids. The V end lost 0 bases, the J end lost 4 bases, and 9 bases lay between the germline ends. In germline, CDR1 is PRHDT, CDR2 FYEKMQ (reference sequence). The CDR3 spells CASSLGDIGTEAFF. CDR3 DNA sequence: TGTGCCAGCAGCTTAGGCGACATCGGCACTGAAGCTTTCTTT.

V is TRBV7-4 and J is TRBJ2-7, with unresolved D. This CDR3 is 13 amino acids long. Trimming pared 4 bases from V and 1 base from J, leaving 8 bases between. Germline V gene lookup returns CDR1 SGHVT and CDR2 SQSDAQ. This CDR3 reads CASSSYRSYEQYF. The CDR3 region has the DNA TGTGCCAGCAGCTCATATCGGTCCTACGAGCAGTACTTC.

The sample holds a few counts of this clonotype. This chain joins TRBV11-2 and TRBJ2-3; 8 nucleotides match TRBD1. The CDR3 length is 15 residues. J was trimmed by 5 bases and V by 5 bases; bases with no gene match: 9. CDR1 and CDR2 from the germline V gene are SGHAT and FQNNGV. The CDR3 region has the DNA TGTGCCAGCAGCCATTGGGCAGGGGGCCTAGATACGCAGTATTTT. Amino acids: CASSHWAGGLDTQYF.